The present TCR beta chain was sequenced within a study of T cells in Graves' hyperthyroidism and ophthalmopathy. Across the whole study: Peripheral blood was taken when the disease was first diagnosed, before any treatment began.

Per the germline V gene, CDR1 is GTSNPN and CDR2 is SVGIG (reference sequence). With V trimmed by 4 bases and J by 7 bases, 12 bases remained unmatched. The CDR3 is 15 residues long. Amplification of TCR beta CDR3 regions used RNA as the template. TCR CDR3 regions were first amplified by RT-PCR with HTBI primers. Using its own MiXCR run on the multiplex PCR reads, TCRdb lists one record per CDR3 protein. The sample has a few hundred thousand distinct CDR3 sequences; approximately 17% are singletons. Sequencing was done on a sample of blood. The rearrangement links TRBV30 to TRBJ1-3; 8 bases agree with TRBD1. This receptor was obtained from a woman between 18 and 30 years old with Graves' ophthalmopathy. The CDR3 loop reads CAWIGAPRQGNTIYF. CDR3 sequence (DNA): TGTGCCTGGATTGGGGCGCCGAGACAGGGGAACACCATATATTTT.